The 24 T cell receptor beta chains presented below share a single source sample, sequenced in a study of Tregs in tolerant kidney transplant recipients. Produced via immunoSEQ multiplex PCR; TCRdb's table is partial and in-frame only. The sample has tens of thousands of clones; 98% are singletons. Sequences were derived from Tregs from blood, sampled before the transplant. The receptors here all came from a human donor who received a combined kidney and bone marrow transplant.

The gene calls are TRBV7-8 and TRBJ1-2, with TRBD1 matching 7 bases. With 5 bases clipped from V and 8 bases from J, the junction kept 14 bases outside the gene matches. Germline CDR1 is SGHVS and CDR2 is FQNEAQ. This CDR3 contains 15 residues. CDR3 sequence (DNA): TGTGCCAGCAGCCCCCGACAGGGACCAGGGTGGGGCTACACCTTC. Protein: CASSPRQGPGWGYTF.

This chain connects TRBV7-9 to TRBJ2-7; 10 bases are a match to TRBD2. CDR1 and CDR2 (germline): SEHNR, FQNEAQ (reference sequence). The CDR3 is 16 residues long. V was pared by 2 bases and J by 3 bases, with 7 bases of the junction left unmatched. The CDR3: CASSLIGLAGVYEQYF. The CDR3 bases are TGTGCCAGCAGCTTAATAGGTCTAGCGGGAGTCTACGAGCAGTACTTC. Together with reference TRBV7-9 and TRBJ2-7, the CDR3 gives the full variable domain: DTGVSQNPRHKITKRGQNVTFRCDPISEHNRLYWYRQTLGQGPEFLTYFQNEAQLEKSRLLSDRFSAERPKGSFSTLEIQRTEQGDSAMYLCASSLIGLAGVYEQYFGPGTRLTVT.

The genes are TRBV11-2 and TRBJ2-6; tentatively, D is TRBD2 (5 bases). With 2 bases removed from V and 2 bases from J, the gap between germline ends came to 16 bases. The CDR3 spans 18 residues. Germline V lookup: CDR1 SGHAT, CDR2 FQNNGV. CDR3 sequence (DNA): TGTGCCAGCAGCTTACGAATTCCCGGGGTCACTGGGGCCAACGTCCTGACTTTC. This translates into CASSLRIPGVTGANVLTF.

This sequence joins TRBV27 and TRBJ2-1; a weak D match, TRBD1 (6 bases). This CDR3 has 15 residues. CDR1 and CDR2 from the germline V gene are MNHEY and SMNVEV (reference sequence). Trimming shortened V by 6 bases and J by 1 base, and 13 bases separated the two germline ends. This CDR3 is CASSLRGTSYNEQFF. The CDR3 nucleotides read TGTGCCAGCAGCCTCAGGGGAACGTCCTACAATGAGCAGTTCTTC.

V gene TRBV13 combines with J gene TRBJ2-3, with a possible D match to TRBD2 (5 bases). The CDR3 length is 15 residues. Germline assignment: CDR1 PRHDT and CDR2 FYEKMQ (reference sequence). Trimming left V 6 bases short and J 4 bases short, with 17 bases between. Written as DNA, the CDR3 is TGTGCCAGCAGACTCCCTGGGAGTAGGGCAGATACGCAGTATTTT. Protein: CASRLPGSRADTQYF.

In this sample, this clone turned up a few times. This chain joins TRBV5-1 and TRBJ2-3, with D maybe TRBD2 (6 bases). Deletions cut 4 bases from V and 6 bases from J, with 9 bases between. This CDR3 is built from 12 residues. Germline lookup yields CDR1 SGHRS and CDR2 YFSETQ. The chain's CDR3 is CASSPREDTQYF. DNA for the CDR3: TGCGCCAGCAGCCCCCGGGAGGATACGCAGTATTTT.

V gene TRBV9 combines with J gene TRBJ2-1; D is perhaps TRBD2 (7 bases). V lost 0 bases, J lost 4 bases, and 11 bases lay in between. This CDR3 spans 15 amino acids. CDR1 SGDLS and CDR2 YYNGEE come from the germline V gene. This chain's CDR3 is CASSVGAGAYNEQFF. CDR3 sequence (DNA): TGTGCCAGCAGCGTAGGTGCGGGGGCATACAATGAGCAGTTCTTC.

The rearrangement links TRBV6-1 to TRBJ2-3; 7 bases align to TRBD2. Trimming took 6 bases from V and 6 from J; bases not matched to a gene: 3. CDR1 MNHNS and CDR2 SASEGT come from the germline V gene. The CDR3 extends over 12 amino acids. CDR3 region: CASRTLADTQYF. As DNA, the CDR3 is TGTGCCAGCAGGACACTAGCGGATACGCAGTATTTT.

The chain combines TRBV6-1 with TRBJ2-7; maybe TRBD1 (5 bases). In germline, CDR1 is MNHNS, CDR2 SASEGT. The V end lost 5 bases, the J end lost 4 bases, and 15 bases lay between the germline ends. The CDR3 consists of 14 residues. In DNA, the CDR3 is TGTGCCAGCAGTAACGGACAAGTAGTATACGAGCAGTACTTC. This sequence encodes CASSNGQVVYEQYF.

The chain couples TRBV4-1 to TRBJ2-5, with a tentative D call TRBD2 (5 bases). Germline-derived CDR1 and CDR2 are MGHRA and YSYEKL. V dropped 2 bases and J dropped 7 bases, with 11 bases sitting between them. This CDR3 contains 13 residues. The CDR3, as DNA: TGCGCCAGCAGCCAATCAGGCGAGGGGACCCAGTACTTC. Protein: CASSQSGEGTQYF.

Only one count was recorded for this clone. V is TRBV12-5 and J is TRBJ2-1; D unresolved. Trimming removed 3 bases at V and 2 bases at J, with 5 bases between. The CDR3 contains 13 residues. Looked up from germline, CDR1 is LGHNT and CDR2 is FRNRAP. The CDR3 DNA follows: TGTGCTAGTGGTTTCCAGACCTACAATGAGCAGTTCTTC. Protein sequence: CASGFQTYNEQFF.

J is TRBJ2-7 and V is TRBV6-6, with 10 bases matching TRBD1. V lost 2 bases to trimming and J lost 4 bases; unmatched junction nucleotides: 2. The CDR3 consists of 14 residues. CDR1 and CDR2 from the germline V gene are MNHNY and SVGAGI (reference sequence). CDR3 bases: TGTGCCAGCAGTTACCGACAGGGGGCTTACGAGCAGTACTTC. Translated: CASSYRQGAYEQYF.

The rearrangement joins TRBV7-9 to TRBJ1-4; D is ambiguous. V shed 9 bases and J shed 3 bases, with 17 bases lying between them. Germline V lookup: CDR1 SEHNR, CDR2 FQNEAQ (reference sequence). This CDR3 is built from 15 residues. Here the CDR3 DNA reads TGTGCCAGTTCCGGAGGGTGGTCAGCTAATGAAAAACTGTTTTTT. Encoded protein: CASSGGWSANEKLFF.

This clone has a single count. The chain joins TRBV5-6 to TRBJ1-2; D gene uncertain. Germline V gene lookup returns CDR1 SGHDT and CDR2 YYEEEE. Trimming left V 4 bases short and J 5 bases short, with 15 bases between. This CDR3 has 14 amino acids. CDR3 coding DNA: TGTGCCAGCAGCCTAGGAGTGCCTAGGTATGGCTACACCTTC. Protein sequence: CASSLGVPRYGYTF.

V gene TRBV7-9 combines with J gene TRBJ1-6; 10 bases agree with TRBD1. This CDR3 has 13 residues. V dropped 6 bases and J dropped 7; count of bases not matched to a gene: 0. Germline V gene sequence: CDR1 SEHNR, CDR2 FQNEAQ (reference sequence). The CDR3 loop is CASRTGGNSPLHF. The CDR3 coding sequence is TGTGCCAGCAGGACAGGGGGCAATTCACCCCTCCACTTT.

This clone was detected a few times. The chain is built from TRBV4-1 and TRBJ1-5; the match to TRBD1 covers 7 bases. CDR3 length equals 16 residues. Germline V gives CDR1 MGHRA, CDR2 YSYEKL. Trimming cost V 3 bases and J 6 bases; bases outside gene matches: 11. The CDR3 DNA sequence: TGCGCCAGCAGCCAGGGCCCGGACAGGTCAGGTCAGCCCCAGCATTTT. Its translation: CASSQGPDRSGQPQHF.

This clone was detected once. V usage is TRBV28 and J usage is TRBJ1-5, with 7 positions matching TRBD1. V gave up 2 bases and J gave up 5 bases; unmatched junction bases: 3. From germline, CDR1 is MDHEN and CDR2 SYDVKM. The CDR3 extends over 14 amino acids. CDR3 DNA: TGTGCCAGCAGTTTAGGGACAGAGTATCAGCCCCAGCATTTT. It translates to CASSLGTEYQPQHF.

CDR3 sequence: CASSELAMYEQYF. The CDR3, as DNA: TGTGCCAGCAGTGAACTAGCGATGTACGAGCAGTACTTC. This rearrangement joins TRBV6-1 to TRBJ2-7, with D possibly TRBD2 on 6 matching bases. V shed 2 bases and J shed 4 bases, with 9 bases lying between them. In germline, CDR1 is MNHNS, CDR2 SASEGT. The CDR3 is made up of 13 amino acids.

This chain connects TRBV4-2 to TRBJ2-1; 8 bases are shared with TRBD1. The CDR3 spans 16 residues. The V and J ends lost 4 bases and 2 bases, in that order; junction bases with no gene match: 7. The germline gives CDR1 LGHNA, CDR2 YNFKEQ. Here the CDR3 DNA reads TGTGCCAGCAGCCTCGAGGCAGGGGGCACCTACAATGAGCAGTTCTTC. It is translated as CASSLEAGGTYNEQFF.

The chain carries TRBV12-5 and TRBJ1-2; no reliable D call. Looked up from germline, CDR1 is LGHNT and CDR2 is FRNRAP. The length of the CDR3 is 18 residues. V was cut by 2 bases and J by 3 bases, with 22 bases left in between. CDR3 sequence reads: CASGLSDPYRVWDYGYTF. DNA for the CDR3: TGTGCTAGTGGTTTGTCCGACCCATATCGGGTATGGGACTATGGCTACACCTTC.

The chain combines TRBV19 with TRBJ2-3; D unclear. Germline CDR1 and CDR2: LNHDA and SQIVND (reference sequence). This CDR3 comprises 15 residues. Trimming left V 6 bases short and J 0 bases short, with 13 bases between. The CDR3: CASSLYIGSTDTQYF. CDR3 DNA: TGTGCCAGTAGCCTCTACATCGGGAGCACAGATACGCAGTATTTT.

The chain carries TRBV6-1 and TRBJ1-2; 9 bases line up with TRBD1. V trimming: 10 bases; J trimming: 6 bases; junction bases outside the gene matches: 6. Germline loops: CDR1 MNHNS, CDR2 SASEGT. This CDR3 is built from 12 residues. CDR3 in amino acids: CAIEQGANGYTF. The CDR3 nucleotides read TGTGCCATCGAACAGGGGGCGAATGGCTACACCTTC.

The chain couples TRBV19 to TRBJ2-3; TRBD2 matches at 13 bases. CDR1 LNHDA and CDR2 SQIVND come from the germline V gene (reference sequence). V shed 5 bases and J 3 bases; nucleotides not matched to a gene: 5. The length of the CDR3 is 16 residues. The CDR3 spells CASSPRTSGGTDTQYF. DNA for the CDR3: TGTGCCAGTAGTCCGCGGACTAGCGGGGGTACAGATACGCAGTATTTT.

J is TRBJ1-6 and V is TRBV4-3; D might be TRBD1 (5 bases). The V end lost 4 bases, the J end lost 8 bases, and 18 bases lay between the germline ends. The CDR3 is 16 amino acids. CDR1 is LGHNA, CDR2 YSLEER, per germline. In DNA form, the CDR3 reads TGCGCCAGCAGCCCTTACCCAACTCCGGGGGATTCACCCCTCCACTTT. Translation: CASSPYPTPGDSPLHF.